This T cell receptor beta chain stems from a study of PD-1 blockade in classical Hodgkin lymphoma. Per the germline V gene, CDR1 is SGDLS and CDR2 is YYNGEE. V dropped 7 bases and J dropped 0; count of bases not matched to a gene: 8. CDR3 length: 16 residues. The protocol was immunoSEQ multiplex PCR, while the TCRdb copy is restricted to in-frame clones and leaves out a portion. The table shows some 23,000 clones, with approximately 95% occurring only once. Time point specified: newly diagnosed, previously untreated cHL patient sample. This clonotype originated in a human donor with classical Hodgkin lymphoma. Source material: peripheral blood mononuclear cells (PBMCs). The chain combines TRBV9 with TRBJ2-3; 10 nucleotides line up with TRBD2. Here the CDR3 reads CASGSSGSGSTDTQYF. The CDR3 nucleotides read TGTGCCAGCGGGTCTAGCGGGAGTGGGAGCACAGATACGCAGTATTTT.